This record covers a single TCR beta chain. The source of the sample is a study of shared clonotypes between healthy human individuals. Division of CD4+ cells produced a CD45RA+ naive subset and a CD45RA-negative memory subset. Clones were sequenced by immunoSEQ multiplex PCR, and TCRdb holds only the in-frame ones, with some missing. The table has 1.6 million or so clones, roughly 96% seen once. CDR3 length: 15 amino acids. Trimming removed 6 bases from V and 4 bases from J; junction bases left unmatched: 6. Germline V gene sequence: CDR1 ENHRY, CDR2 SYGVKD. The sequence came from a young man in good health. The chain recombines TRBV10-3 with TRBJ1-4; 9 bases align to TRBD1. Sequenced: naive CD4+ T cells sorted from blood. Subset specified: CD45RA+ positively selected. CDR3 nucleotide sequence: TGTGCCATCAGCAGCGGACAGGGGATTAATGAAAAACTGTTTTTT. It specifies CAISSGQGINEKLFF.